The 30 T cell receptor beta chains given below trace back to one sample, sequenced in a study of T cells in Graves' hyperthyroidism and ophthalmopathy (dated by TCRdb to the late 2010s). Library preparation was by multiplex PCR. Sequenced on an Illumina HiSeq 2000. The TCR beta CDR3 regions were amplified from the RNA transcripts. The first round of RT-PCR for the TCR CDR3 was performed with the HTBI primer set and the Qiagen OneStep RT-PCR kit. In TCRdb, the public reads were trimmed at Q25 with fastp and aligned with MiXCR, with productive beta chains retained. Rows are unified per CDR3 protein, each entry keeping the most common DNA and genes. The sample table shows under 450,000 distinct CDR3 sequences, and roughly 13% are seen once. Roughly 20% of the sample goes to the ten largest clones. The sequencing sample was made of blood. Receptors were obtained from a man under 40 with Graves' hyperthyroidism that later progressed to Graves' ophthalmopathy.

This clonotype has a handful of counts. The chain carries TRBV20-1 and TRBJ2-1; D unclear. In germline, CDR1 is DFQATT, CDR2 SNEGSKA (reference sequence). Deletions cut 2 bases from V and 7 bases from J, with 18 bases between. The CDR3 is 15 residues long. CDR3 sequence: CSARSPLRGGNEQFF. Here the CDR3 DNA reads TGCAGTGCTAGAAGCCCTCTCCGAGGTGGGAATGAGCAGTTCTTC.

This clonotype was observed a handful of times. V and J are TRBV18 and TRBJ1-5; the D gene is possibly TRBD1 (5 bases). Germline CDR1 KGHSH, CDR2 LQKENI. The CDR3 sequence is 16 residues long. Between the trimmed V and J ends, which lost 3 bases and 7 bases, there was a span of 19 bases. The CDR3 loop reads CASSPKNQGARQPQHF. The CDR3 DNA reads TGTGCCAGCTCACCGAAAAACCAGGGAGCGAGGCAGCCCCAGCATTTT.

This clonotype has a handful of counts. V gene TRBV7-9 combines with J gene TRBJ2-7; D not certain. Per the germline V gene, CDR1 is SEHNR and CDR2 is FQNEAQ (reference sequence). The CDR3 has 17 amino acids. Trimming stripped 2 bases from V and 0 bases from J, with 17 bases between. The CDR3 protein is CASSLPALDPSSYEQYF. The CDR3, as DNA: TGTGCCAGCAGCTTACCGGCATTAGACCCGAGCTCCTACGAGCAGTACTTC. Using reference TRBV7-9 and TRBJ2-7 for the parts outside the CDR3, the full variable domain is DTGVSQNPRHKITKRGQNVTFRCDPISEHNRLYWYRQTLGQGPEFLTYFQNEAQLEKSRLLSDRFSAERPKGSFSTLEIQRTEQGDSAMYLCASSLPALDPSSYEQYFGPGTRLTVT.

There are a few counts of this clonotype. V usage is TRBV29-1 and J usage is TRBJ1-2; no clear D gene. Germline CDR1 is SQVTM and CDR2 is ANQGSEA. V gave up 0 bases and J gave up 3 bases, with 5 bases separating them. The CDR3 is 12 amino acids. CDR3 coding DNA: TGCAGCGTTGAAGACGGTGACTATGGCTACACCTTC. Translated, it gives CSVEDGDYGYTF. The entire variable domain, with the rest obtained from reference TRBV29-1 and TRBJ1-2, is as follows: SAVISQKPSRDICQRGTSLTIQCQVDSQVTMMFWYRQQPGQSLTLIATANQGSEATYESGFVIDKFPISRPNLTFSTLTVSNMSPEDSSIYLCSVEDGDYGYTFGSGTRLTVV.

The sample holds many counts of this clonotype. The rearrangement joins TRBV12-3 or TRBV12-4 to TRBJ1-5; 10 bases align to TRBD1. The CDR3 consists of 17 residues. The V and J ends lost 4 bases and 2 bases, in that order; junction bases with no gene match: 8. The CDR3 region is CASSYGRTGGRNQPQHF. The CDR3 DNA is TGTGCCAGCAGTTATGGGAGGACAGGGGGACGCAATCAGCCCCAGCATTTT.

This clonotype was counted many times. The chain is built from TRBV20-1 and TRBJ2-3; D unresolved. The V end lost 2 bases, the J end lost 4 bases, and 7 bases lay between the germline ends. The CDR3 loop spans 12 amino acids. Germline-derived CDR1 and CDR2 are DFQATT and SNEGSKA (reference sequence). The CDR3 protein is CSARPVPDTQYF. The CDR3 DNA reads TGCAGTGCTAGACCAGTCCCAGATACGCAGTATTTT.

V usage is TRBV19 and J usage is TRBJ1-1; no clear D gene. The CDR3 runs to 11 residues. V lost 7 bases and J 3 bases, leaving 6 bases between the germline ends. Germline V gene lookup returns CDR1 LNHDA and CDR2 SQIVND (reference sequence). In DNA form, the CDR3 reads TGTGCCAGTAACCATGACACTGAAGCTTTCTTT. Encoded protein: CASNHDTEAFF.

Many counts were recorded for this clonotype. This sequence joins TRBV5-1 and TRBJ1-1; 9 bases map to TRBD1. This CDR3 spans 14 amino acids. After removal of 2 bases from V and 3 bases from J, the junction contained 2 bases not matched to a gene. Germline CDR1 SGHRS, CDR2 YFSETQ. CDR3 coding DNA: TGCGCCAGCAGCTTCCGGACAGGGGACACTGAAGCTTTCTTT. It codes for CASSFRTGDTEAFF.

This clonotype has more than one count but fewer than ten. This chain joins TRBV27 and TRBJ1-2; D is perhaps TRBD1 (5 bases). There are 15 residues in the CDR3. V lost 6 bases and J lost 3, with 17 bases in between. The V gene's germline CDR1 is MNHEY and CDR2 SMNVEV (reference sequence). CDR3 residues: CASSPSIGTHYGYTF. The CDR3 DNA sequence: TGTGCCAGCAGCCCCTCCATTGGGACCCACTATGGCTACACCTTC.

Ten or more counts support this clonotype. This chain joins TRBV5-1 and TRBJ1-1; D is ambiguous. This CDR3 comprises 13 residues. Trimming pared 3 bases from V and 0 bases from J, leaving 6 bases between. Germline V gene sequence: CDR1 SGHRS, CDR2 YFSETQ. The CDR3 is CASSSRVNTEAFF. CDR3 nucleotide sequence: TGCGCCAGCAGCTCCAGAGTGAACACTGAAGCTTTCTTT.

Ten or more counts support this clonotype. The CDR3 nucleotides read TGTGCCAGCAGCTTAGGGGCGGGTTCTTACACAGATACGCAGTATTTT. Its protein product is CASSLGAGSYTDTQYF. The chain has TRBV11-2 and TRBJ2-3; D possibly corresponds to TRBD2 (5 bases). This CDR3 spans 16 amino acids. In germline, CDR1 is SGHAT, CDR2 FQNNGV. The V and J ends lost 1 base and 2 bases respectively, with 13 bases between them.

CDR3 bases: TGTGCCTGGAGAGGACAGGGGTTCCCCTACGAGCAGTACTTC. It encodes CAWRGQGFPYEQYF. The chain combines TRBV30 with TRBJ2-7; 9 positions match TRBD1. The CDR3 has 14 amino acids. V shed 3 bases, J shed 2 bases, and the junction held 5 bases outside the gene matches. Germline CDR1 GTSNPN, CDR2 SVGIG (reference sequence).

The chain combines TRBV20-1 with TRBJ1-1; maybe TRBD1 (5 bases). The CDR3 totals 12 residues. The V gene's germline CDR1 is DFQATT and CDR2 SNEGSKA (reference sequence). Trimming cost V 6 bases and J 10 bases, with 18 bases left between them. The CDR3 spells CSAPGLPWGAFF. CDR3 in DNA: TGCAGTGCGCCGGGACTCCCTTGGGGAGCTTTCTTT.

CDR3: CARGVPGPSRDTQYF. The CDR3 DNA is TGTGCCAGGGGTGTCCCGGGCCCTTCAAGGGATACGCAGTATTTT. The rearrangement joins TRBV9 to TRBJ2-3; D gene unclear. Trimming shortened V by 8 bases and J by 6 bases, and 22 bases separated the two germline ends. The germline CDR1 and CDR2 sequences are SGDLS and YYNGEE. CDR3 length: 15 amino acids. Filled out from reference TRBV9 and TRBJ2-3, the complete variable domain reads DSGVTQTPKHLITATGQRVTLRCSPRSGDLSVYWYQQSLDQGLQFLIQYYNGEERAKGNILERFSAQQFPDLHSELNLSSLELGDSALYFCARGVPGPSRDTQYFGPGTRLTVL.

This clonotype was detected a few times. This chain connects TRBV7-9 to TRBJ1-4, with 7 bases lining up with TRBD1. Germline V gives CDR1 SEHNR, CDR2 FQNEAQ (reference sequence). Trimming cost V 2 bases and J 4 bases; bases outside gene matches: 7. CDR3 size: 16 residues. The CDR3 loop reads CASSLYRGPDNEKLFF. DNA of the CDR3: TGTGCCAGCAGCTTATATAGGGGGCCGGATAATGAAAAACTGTTTTTT.

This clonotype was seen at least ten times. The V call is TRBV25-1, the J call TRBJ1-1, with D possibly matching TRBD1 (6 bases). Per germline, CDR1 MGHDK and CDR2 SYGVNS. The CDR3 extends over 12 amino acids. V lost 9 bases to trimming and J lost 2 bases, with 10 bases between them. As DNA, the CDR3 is TGTGCCAGTAAGGGGGGAAACACTGAAGCTTTCTTT. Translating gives CASKGGNTEAFF. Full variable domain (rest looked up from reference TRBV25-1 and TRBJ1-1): EADIYQTPRYLVIGTGKKITLECSQTMGHDKMYWYQQDPGMELHLIHYSYGVNSTEKGDLSSESTVSRIRTEHFPLTLESARPSHTSQYLCASKGGNTEAFFGQGTRLTVV.

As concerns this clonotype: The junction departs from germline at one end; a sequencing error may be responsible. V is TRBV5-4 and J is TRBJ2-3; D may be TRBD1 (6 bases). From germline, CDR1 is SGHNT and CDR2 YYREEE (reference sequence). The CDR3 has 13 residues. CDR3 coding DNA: TGTGCCAGCAGTAGGACAGATGTGGATACGCGGTATTTT. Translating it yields CASSRTDVDTRYF. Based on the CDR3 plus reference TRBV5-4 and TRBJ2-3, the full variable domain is ETGVTQSPTHLIKTRGQQVTLRCSSQSGHNTVSWYQQALGQGPQFIFQYYREEENGRGNFPPRFSGLQFPNYSSELNVNALELDDSALYLCASSRTDVDTRYFGPGTRLTVL.

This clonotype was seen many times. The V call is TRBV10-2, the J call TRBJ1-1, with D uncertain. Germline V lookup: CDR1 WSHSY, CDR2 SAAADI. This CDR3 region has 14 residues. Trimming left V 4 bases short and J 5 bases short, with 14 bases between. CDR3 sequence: CASSAGLRGTEAFF. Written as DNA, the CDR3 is TGCGCCAGCAGTGCCGGGCTTAGAGGTACTGAAGCTTTCTTT.

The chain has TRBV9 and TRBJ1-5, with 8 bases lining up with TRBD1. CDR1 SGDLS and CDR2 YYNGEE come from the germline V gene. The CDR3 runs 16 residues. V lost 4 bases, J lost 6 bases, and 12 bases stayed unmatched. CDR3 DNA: TGTGCCAGCAGCCCCGCGGACAGGGTTTGGGGTCAGCCCCAGCATTTT. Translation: CASSPADRVWGQPQHF. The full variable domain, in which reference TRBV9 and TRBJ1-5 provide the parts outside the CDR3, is DSGVTQTPKHLITATGQRVTLRCSPRSGDLSVYWYQQSLDQGLQFLIQYYNGEERAKGNILERFSAQQFPDLHSELNLSSLELGDSALYFCASSPADRVWGQPQHFGDGTRLSIL.

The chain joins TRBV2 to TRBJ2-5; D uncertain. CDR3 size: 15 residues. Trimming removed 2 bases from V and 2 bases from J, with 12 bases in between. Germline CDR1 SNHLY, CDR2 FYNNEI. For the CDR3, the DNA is TGTGCCAGCAGTGAACCTTCGTGGCAGCAAGAGACCCAGTACTTC. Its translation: CASSEPSWQQETQYF.

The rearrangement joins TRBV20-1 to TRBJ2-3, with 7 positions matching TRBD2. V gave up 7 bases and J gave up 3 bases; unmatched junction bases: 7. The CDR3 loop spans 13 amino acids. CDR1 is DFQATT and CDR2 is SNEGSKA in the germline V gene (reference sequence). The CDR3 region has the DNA TGCAGTGTATACGGGGGGAGGACAGATACGCAGTATTTT. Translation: CSVYGGRTDTQYF.

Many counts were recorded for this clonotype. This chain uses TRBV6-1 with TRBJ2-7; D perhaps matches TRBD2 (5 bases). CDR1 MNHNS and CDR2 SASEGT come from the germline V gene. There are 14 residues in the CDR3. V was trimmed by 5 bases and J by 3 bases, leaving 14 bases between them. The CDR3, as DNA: TGTGCCAGCAGTTTCCTAGGAGGCGGCTACGAGCAGTACTTC. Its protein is CASSFLGGGYEQYF.

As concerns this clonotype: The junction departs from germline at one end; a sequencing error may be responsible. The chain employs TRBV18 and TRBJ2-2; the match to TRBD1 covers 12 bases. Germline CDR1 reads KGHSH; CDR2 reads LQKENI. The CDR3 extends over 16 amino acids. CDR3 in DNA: TGTGCCAGCTCACCAACCGGGACAGGGGGCGCCGGGGAGCCGTTTTTT. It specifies CASSPTGTGGAGEPFF.

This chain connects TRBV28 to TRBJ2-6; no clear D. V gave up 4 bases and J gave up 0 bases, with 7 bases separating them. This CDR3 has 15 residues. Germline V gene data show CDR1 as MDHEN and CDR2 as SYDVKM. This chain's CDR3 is CASSSQRSGANVLTF. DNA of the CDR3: TGTGCCAGCAGTTCCCAGCGCTCTGGGGCCAACGTCCTGACTTTC.

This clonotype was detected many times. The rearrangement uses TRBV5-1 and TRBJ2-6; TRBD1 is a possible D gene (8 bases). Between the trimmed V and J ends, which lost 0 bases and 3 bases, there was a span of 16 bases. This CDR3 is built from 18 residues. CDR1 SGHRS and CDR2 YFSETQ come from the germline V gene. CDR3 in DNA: TGCGCCAGCAGCTTGGAGACAGGGGAGGGTGTTGGGGCCAACGTCCTGACTTTC. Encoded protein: CASSLETGEGVGANVLTF.

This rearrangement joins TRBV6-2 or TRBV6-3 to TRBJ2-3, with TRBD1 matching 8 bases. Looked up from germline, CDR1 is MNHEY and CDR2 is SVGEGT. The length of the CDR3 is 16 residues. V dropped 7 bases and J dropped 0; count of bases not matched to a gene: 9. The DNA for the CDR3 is TGTGCCAGCACTTCCGGCAGGGGGCCTAGCACAGATACGCAGTATTTT. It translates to CASTSGRGPSTDTQYF.

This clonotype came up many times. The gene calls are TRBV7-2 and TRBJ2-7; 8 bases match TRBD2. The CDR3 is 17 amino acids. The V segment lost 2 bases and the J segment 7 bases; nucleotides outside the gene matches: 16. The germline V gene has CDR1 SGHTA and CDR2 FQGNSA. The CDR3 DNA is TGTGCCAGCAGCTTATTCCGGGGGGGCTGGAGGAGGGGGGAGCAGTACTTC. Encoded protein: CASSLFRGGWRRGEQYF.

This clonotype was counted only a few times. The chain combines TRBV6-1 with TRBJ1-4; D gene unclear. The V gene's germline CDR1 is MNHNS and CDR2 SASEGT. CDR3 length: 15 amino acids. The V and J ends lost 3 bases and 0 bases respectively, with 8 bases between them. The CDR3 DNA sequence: TGTGCCAGCAGTGACTACACAGCAACTAATGAAAAACTGTTTTTT. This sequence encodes CASSDYTATNEKLFF.

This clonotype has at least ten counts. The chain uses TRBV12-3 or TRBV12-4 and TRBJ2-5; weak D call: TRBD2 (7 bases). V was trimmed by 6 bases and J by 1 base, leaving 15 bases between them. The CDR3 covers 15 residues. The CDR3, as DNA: TGTGCCAGCAGCCGTTGGGGGGGCATCCAAGAGACCCAGTACTTC. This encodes CASSRWGGIQETQYF.

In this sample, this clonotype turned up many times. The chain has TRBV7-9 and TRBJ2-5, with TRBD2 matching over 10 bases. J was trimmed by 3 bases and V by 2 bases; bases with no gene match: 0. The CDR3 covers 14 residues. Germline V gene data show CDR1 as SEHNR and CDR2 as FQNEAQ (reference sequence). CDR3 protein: CASSLLAGEETQYF. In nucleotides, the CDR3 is TGTGCCAGCAGCTTACTAGCGGGGGAAGAGACCCAGTACTTC. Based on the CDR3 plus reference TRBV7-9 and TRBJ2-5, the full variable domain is DTGVSQNPRHKITKRGQNVTFRCDPISEHNRLYWYRQTLGQGPEFLTYFQNEAQLEKSRLLSDRFSAERPKGSFSTLEIQRTEQGDSAMYLCASSLLAGEETQYFGPGTRLLVL.